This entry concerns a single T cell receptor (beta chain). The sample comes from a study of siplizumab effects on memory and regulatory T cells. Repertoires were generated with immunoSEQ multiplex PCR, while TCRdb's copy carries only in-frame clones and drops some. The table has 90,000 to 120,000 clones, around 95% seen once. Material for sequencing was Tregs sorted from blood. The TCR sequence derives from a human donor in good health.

The CDR3 here is CASGGGGQGAPDTQYF. The DNA for the CDR3 is TGCGCCAGCGGAGGAGGGGGACAGGGTGCCCCAGATACGCAGTATTTT. This sequence joins TRBV10-2 and TRBJ2-3; 9 bases match TRBD1. This CDR3 region has 16 residues. Germline trimming cut 8 bases from V and 4 bases from J; bases unmatched to any gene: 13. Germline CDR1 WSHSY, CDR2 SAAADI.